The sequence of this T cell receptor beta chain was determined in a study of response to subunit inactivated influenza vaccine. Germline assignment: CDR1 SGDLS and CDR2 YYNGEE. The CDR3 is 15 residues long. After removal of 6 bases from V and 7 bases from J, the junction contained 10 bases not matched to a gene. Study-wide results and limits: A suggestion made by the authors is that each seasonal influenza vaccination recruits few new T cells.

In the case of this clonotype: Its antigen is currently unknown.

TCRdb independently ran MiXCR on the RT-PCR reads; one entry per CDR3 protein. This sample yields about 650,000 distinct CDR3 sequences, of which roughly 14% are seen a single time; around a tenth belongs to the top ten. The sequencing used PBMCs from blood, collected 11 to 12 days after vaccination. This clonotype was sampled from a man aged 45-65 years who received an inactivated influenza vaccine. The V gene is TRBV9, the J gene TRBJ2-1; 10 nucleotides match TRBD1. The CDR3 spells CASTQTGGAGNEQFF. DNA of the CDR3: TGTGCCAGCACCCAGACAGGGGGCGCCGGGAATGAGCAGTTCTTC. Combining the CDR3 with reference TRBV9 and TRBJ2-1 gives the whole variable domain DSGVTQTPKHLITATGQRVTLRCSPRSGDLSVYWYQQSLDQGLQFLIQYYNGEERAKGNILERFSAQQFPDLHSELNLSSLELGDSALYFCASTQTGGAGNEQFFGPGTRLTVL.